This T cell receptor beta chain was captured in a study of OX40 agonist ivuxolimab in advanced cancers. Study outcomes and limitations: On average, a greater number of expanded clones characterised CD8+ T cells relative to CD4+.

The repertoire was sequenced with immunoSEQ multiplex PCR; TCRdb's copy has only in-frame clones and lacks some. This table has approximately 50,000 clones, 75% to 80% appearing once. This clone was observed a few times. Its cognate antigen is unknown. The V gene's germline CDR1 is MNHEY and CDR2 SVGAGI. This CDR3 region has 13 residues. The V end was cut by 0 bases, the J end by 5 bases, with 5 bases between. This clonotype originated in an adult with an advanced solid tumor such as melanoma, head and neck, liver or kidney cancer. The V gene is TRBV6-5, the J gene TRBJ1-5, with D unresolved. Sequencing used CD4+ or CD8+ T cells sorted from blood, obtained in a trial of the OX40 agonist ivuxolimab. CDR3 loop: CASSYSGYQPQHF. The CDR3 nucleotides read TGTGCCAGCAGTTACTCAGGGTATCAGCCCCAGCATTTT.